There are a few counts of the clone carrying this T cell receptor (beta chain). This record comes from a study of identical twins. Germline V CDR1 and CDR2: MNHEY, SVGAGI. The CDR3 is 15 amino acids. The V end lost 7 bases, the J end lost 2 bases, and 15 bases lay between the germline ends. TCRdb re-called the 5' RACE reads through MiXCR, storing one row per CDR3 protein. The sample contains roughly 1,500,000 distinct CDR3 sequences, around a third of which appear only once. Sequencing input: cord blood. The TCR originated in a newborn girl in good health. The chain is built from TRBV6-5 and TRBJ2-1, with D hard to call. CDR3 nucleotides: TGTGCCAGCACTCCGCGGCACAGCACCTACAATGAGCAGTTCTTC. Amino acid sequence: CASTPRHSTYNEQFF.